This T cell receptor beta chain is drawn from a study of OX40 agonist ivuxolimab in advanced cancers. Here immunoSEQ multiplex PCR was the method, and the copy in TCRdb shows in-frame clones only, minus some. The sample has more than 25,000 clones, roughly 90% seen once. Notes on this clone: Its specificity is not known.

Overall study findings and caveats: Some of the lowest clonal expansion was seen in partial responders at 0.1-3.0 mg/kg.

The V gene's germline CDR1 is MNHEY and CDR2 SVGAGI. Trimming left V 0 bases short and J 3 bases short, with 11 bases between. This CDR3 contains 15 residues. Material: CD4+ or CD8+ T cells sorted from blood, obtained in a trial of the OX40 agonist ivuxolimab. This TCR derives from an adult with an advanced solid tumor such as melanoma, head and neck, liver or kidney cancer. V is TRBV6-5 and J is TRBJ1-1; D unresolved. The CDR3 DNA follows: TGTGCCAGCAGTTACTCAACTAACAGACACACTGAAGCTTTCTTT. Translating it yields CASSYSTNRHTEAFF.